Shown below are 27 T cell receptor beta chains from a single sample sequenced in a study of long-term antiretroviral therapy in people with HIV. Survey-level resolution applied to immunoSEQ assay v3.0. TCRdb's copy holds only in-frame clones and misses some; the assay was immunoSEQ multiplex PCR. The sample gives about 21,000 clones, over 70% of which show up once; 7.5% to 10% is in the top ten. The specimen was unsorted PBMCs, collected 0.5 years before starting antiretroviral therapy. Every receptor here comes from a man aged 18 to 29 with HIV.

This rearrangement joins TRBV2 to TRBJ1-1; TRBD1 matches 9 bases. Germline lookup yields CDR1 SNHLY and CDR2 FYNNEI. The CDR3 contains 17 residues. Losses at the gene ends were 3 bases for V and 0 bases for J; bases not matched to a gene: 8. CDR3 loop: CASSDLDRGYMNTEAFF. The DNA for the CDR3 is TGTGCCAGCAGTGACTTGGACAGGGGTTACATGAACACTGAAGCTTTCTTT.

The gene calls are TRBV9 and TRBJ2-7, with a tentative D call TRBD2 (5 bases). V was pared by 4 bases and J by 3 bases, with 14 bases between. Per germline, CDR1 SGDLS and CDR2 YYNGEE. The CDR3 contains 14 residues. The CDR3 DNA is TGTGCCAGCAGCCCCTTCCCGGGAAACTACGAGCAGTACTTC. Encoded protein: CASSPFPGNYEQYF.

The chain links TRBV29-1 to TRBJ2-7, with D possibly being TRBD2 (6 bases). V gave up 7 bases and J gave up 1 base, with 20 bases separating them. Germline-derived CDR1 and CDR2 are SQVTM and ANQGSEA. This CDR3 spans 15 amino acids. CDR3 coding DNA: TGCAGCGCTCTGCGCGGGGCCCCGCCGTCCTACGAGCAGTACTTC. Amino acid sequence: CSALRGAPPSYEQYF.

This rearrangement joins TRBV4-2 to TRBJ2-5; D is undetermined. Looked up from germline, CDR1 is LGHNA and CDR2 is YNFKEQ. The CDR3 contains 14 residues. V shed 1 base and J shed 2 bases, with 8 bases lying between them. CDR3 bases: TGTGCCAGCAGCCAAGTGGGGTATCAAGAGACCCAGTACTTC. As protein: CASSQVGYQETQYF.

The V and J genes are TRBV19 and TRBJ1-5; D remains unclear. V was clipped by 5 bases and J by 6 bases, with 8 bases between them. CDR3 length equals 12 residues. CDR1 is LNHDA and CDR2 is SQIVND in the germline V gene (reference sequence). The CDR3 protein is CASSLGLQPQHF. DNA of the CDR3: TGTGCCAGTAGTCTGGGCCTTCAGCCCCAGCATTTT.

V gene TRBV7-8 combines with J gene TRBJ2-3; D might be TRBD1 (5 bases). CDR3 length: 15 amino acids. V was trimmed by 1 base and J by 0 bases, leaving 8 bases between them. Germline V gives CDR1 SGHVS, CDR2 FQNEAQ. CDR3 bases: TGTGCCAGCAGCTTAGAGACAGCCAGCACAGATACGCAGTATTTT. It is translated as CASSLETASTDTQYF.

This clone was counted a single time. The V and J genes are TRBV5-5 and TRBJ2-7, with a tentative D call TRBD2 (6 bases). The germline gives CDR1 SGHKS, CDR2 YYEKEE (reference sequence). The CDR3 has 13 residues. V was shortened by 2 bases and J by 4 bases, with 10 bases between the two germline ends. The DNA for the CDR3 is TGTGCCAGCAGCTTACCGCGGGGTTACGAGCAGTACTTC. Protein: CASSLPRGYEQYF.

This chain links TRBV15 with TRBJ2-1; D gene uncertain. The CDR3 sequence is 13 residues long. Trimming stripped 5 bases from V and 5 bases from J, with 10 bases between. Germline assignment: CDR1 LNHNV and CDR2 YYDKDF (reference sequence). For the CDR3, the DNA is TGTGCCACCAGCTCCAGCGACAACAATGAGCAGTTCTTC. Translation gives CATSSSDNNEQFF.

This chain joins TRBV4-1 and TRBJ2-6; D gene unclear. Germline V CDR1 and CDR2: MGHRA, YSYEKL. The CDR3 extends over 15 amino acids. V dropped 0 bases and J dropped 4 bases, with 7 bases sitting between them. The CDR3 reads CASSQEVLGANVLTF. CDR3 bases: TGCGCCAGCAGCCAAGAGGTATTGGGGGCCAACGTCCTGACTTTC.

The V gene is TRBV7-8, the J gene TRBJ2-2; 10 bases agree with TRBD2. The ends lost 2 bases at V and 1 base at J; junction bases unmatched: 10. This CDR3 contains 19 residues. Germline CDR1 is SGHVS and CDR2 is FQNEAQ. CDR3 amino acids: CASSLRGSSGRVNTGELFF. The CDR3 coding sequence is TGTGCCAGCAGCTTACGTGGTAGCAGCGGGAGGGTGAACACCGGGGAGCTGTTTTTT.

The chain is built from TRBV9 and TRBJ2-3; D is undetermined. Germline CDR1 and CDR2: SGDLS and YYNGEE. The CDR3 length is 15 residues. V lost 3 bases and J 2 bases, leaving 13 bases between the germline ends. CDR3 protein: CASSGTPRPTDTQYF. Here the CDR3 DNA reads TGTGCCAGCAGCGGGACCCCACGGCCCACAGATACGCAGTATTTT. Supplemented by reference TRBV9 and TRBJ2-3, the full variable domain reads DSGVTQTPKHLITATGQRVTLRCSPRSGDLSVYWYQQSLDQGLQFLIQYYNGEERAKGNILERFSAQQFPDLHSELNLSSLELGDSALYFCASSGTPRPTDTQYFGPGTRLTVL.

The CDR3 sequence: CAISDVLGTVFSGNTIYF. The CDR3 DNA reads as TGTGCCATCAGTGATGTATTGGGGACAGTGTTCTCTGGAAACACCATATATTTT. This chain joins TRBV10-3 and TRBJ1-3; TRBD1 matches 7 bases. The ends lost 3 bases at V and 0 bases at J; junction bases unmatched: 11. Per the germline V gene, CDR1 is ENHRY and CDR2 is SYGVKD. The CDR3 covers 18 residues.

The chain employs TRBV18 and TRBJ1-5, with 9 bases fitting TRBD1. V was clipped by 3 bases and J by 0 bases; unmatched bases: 6. The germline V gene encodes CDR1 KGHSH and CDR2 LQKENI. The CDR3 has 17 residues. This chain's CDR3 is CASSPGQGQDSNQPQHF. The CDR3 region has the DNA TGTGCCAGCTCACCGGGACAGGGACAAGATAGCAATCAGCCCCAGCATTTT.

The chain carries TRBV27 and TRBJ1-1, with 7 bases matching TRBD1. With 3 bases clipped from V and 2 bases from J, the junction kept 3 bases outside the gene matches. This CDR3 spans 14 amino acids. CDR1 and CDR2 from the germline V gene are MNHEY and SMNVEV (reference sequence). The CDR3 is CASSFRDSNTEAFF. The CDR3 DNA reads as TGTGCCAGCAGTTTCCGGGACAGCAACACTGAAGCTTTCTTT.

This clone occurred once. V is TRBV7-9 and J is TRBJ1-1; no firm D call. The CDR3 is 16 amino acids. CDR1 is SEHNR, CDR2 FQNEAQ, per germline (reference sequence). Trimming stripped 4 bases from V and 5 bases from J, with 20 bases between. The DNA for the CDR3 is TGTGCCAGCAGCTCCCGGGAGGGCCCGAGTCAGACTGAAGCTTTCTTT. Amino acids: CASSSREGPSQTEAFF.

The CDR3 loop is CASSSRGVSGNEQYF. In DNA, the CDR3 is TGTGCCAGCAGCTCCAGGGGGGTTTCAGGCAACGAGCAGTACTTC. This chain connects TRBV7-2 to TRBJ2-7; TRBD1 might be the D (7 bases). Germline V gene data show CDR1 as SGHTA and CDR2 as FQGNSA. The length of the CDR3 is 15 residues. Trimming cost V 4 bases and J 5 bases, with 18 bases left between them.

This sequence joins TRBV13 and TRBJ2-7; D is perhaps TRBD1 (6 bases). The germline gives CDR1 PRHDT, CDR2 FYEKMQ (reference sequence). V gave up 6 bases and J gave up 0 bases, with 21 bases separating them. This CDR3 comprises 17 residues. The CDR3 sequence: CASRPYPNGQSSYEQYF. The CDR3 nucleotides are TGTGCCAGCAGACCATACCCGAATGGACAGTCCTCCTACGAGCAGTACTTC.

The J gene is TRBJ1-1, the V gene TRBV14, with 7 bases that match TRBD1. With V trimmed by 4 bases and J by 4 bases, 6 bases remained unmatched. CDR1 is SGHDN, CDR2 FVKESK, per germline. The length of the CDR3 is 14 residues. The CDR3 DNA follows: TGTGCCAGCAGCCTCCAGGCAGGGGGCACTGAAGCTTTCTTT. Its translation is CASSLQAGGTEAFF.

This clone was counted between two and nine times. J is TRBJ2-7 and V is TRBV18, with 8 nucleotides matching TRBD1. Trimming cost V 0 bases and J 2 bases; bases outside gene matches: 3. CDR3 length: 15 residues. Germline values: CDR1 KGHSH, CDR2 LQKENI. The CDR3 region has the DNA TGTGCCAGCTCACCACCCGGACAGGGAGCCTACGAGCAGTACTTC. Encoded protein: CASSPPGQGAYEQYF. Complete variable domain (other parts from reference TRBV18 and TRBJ2-7): NAGVMQNPRHLVRRRGQEARLRCSPMKGHSHVYWYRQLPEEGLKFMVYLQKENIIDESGMPKERFSAEFPKEGPSILRIQQVVRGDSAAYFCASSPPGQGAYEQYFGPGTRLTVT.

Only a few counts were recorded for this clone. The chain joins TRBV5-1 to TRBJ1-1, with D perhaps matching TRBD1 (5 bases). The length of the CDR3 is 12 residues. V lost 7 bases and J 1 base, leaving 8 bases between the germline ends. The germline V gene encodes CDR1 SGHRS and CDR2 YFSETQ. CDR3 DNA sequence: TGCGCCAGCTTTGGACAGAACACTGAAGCTTTCTTT. This translates into CASFGQNTEAFF.

This clone was detected a few times. The gene calls are TRBV9 and TRBJ2-1, with 9 nucleotides matching TRBD2. CDR1 and CDR2 from the germline V gene are SGDLS and YYNGEE. Losses at the gene ends were 2 bases for V and 4 bases for J; bases not matched to a gene: 4. The length of the CDR3 is 15 residues. CDR3 sequence: CASSVGTSLYNEQFF. The CDR3, as DNA: TGTGCCAGCAGCGTCGGGACTAGCTTGTACAATGAGCAGTTCTTC.

The table lists this clone with a few counts. V usage is TRBV10-1 and J usage is TRBJ2-6; 7 bases align to TRBD2. J was trimmed by 4 bases and V by 8 bases; bases with no gene match: 14. The germline V gene has CDR1 WNHNN and CDR2 SYGVQD (reference sequence). The CDR3 is 17 residues long. The CDR3 protein is CASGRDSRSVGANVLTF. Written as DNA, the CDR3 is TGCGCCAGCGGGAGGGACTCCCGGAGTGTAGGGGCCAACGTCCTGACTTTC.

This clone was seen just once. CDR3 DNA sequence: TGCGCCAGCAGCCAAGATCTGGCGGGGTATGGCTACACCTTC. The encoded protein is CASSQDLAGYGYTF. The V and J genes are TRBV4-3 and TRBJ1-2; unclear D gene. Germline V gene sequence: CDR1 LGHNA, CDR2 YSLEER. With 0 bases removed from V and 5 bases from J, the gap between germline ends came to 10 bases. This CDR3 comprises 14 residues.

The chain employs TRBV7-2 and TRBJ2-2; D uncertain. The CDR3 totals 15 residues. Trimming pared 2 bases from V and 7 bases from J, leaving 14 bases between. CDR1 and CDR2 (germline): SGHTA, FQGNSA. CDR3 protein: CASSLSGGLLGELFF. CDR3 DNA sequence: TGTGCCAGCAGCTTAAGTGGCGGATTGCTCGGGGAGCTGTTTTTT.

V usage is TRBV7-9 and J usage is TRBJ2-1, with 8 bases that match TRBD1. The germline CDR1 and CDR2 sequences are SEHNR and FQNEAQ (reference sequence). The V gene end was trimmed by 6 bases and the J gene end by 3 bases; junction bases not matched to a gene: 4. The CDR3 contains 14 residues. In DNA form, the CDR3 reads TGTGCCAGCAGATCAGGGGGCCTCTACAATGAGCAGTTCTTC. Its translation: CASRSGGLYNEQFF.

The V and J genes are TRBV5-1 and TRBJ2-5; D ambiguous. V was clipped by 2 bases and J by 0 bases, with 14 bases between them. This CDR3 contains 16 residues. In germline, CDR1 is SGHRS, CDR2 YFSETQ. CDR3 region: CASSFLKAGYQETQYF. Written as DNA, the CDR3 is TGCGCCAGCAGCTTTCTCAAAGCCGGGTACCAAGAGACCCAGTACTTC.

CDR3 coding DNA: TGTGCCAGTAGTACCGGACTAGGTTACGAGCAGTACTTC. Translating gives CASSTGLGYEQYF. The chain couples TRBV19 to TRBJ2-7; 7 bases match TRBD2. The CDR3 is 13 amino acids. Trimming at V came to 4 bases and at J to 4 bases, leaving 4 bases not matched to a gene. Germline V gene sequence: CDR1 LNHDA, CDR2 SQIVND (reference sequence).